A selection of T cell receptor beta chains follows, all from one sample in a study of T cell responses to AZD1222 COVID-19 vaccine. The method was immunoSEQ multiplex PCR; TCRdb's version includes in-frame clones alone and lacks a portion of them. The table shows 85,000 to 130,000 clones, with approximately 87% occurring only once. The sequences come from peripheral blood, collected on day 0 of AZD1222 vaccination. All receptors derive from an adult in good health. Both conserved end residues are part of each CDR3. Each record gives: J gene, V gene, D gene, clone size, CDR3 protein, CDR3 DNA. A D gene is named only where the DNA matches it firmly. Size is stated for part of the rows, as once, few or many counts, or as a class when the clone is expanded.

>TRBJ1-4|TRBV5-4|NA|NA
CASSGPQGGEKLFF
TGTGCCAGCAGCGGACCACAGGGCGGTGAAAAACTGTTTTTT
>TRBJ1-2|TRBV6-5|TRBD1|NA
CASSYLGQGLGGYTF
TGTGCCAGCAGTTACCTAGGACAGGGGCTAGGTGGCTACACCTTC
>TRBJ1-1|TRBV5-5|NA|NA
CASSFTGAVKAFF
TGTGCCAGCAGCTTTACGGGGGCGGTTAAAGCTTTCTTT
>TRBJ1-4|TRBV7-2|NA|few
CASSLAQGLVEKLFF
TGTGCCAGCAGCTTGGCGCAGGGGTTGGTTGAAAAACTGTTTTTT
>TRBJ2-2|TRBV19|NA|NA
CASSIEEVYNTGELFF
TGTGCCAGTAGTATAGAGGAGGTTTACAACACCGGGGAGCTGTTTTTT
>TRBJ1-4|TRBV24-1|NA|NA
CATRAEGNEKLFF
TGTGCCACCCGGGCCGAGGGAAATGAAAAACTGTTTTTT
>TRBJ2-1|TRBV6-5|NA|NA
CAGQTYNEQFF
TGTGCCGGACAGACTTACAATGAGCAGTTCTTC
>TRBJ1-2|TRBV6-5|TRBD1|once
CASSYGQGANYGYTF
TGTGCCAGCAGTTATGGACAGGGAGCTAACTATGGCTACACCTTC
>TRBJ2-7|TRBV7-2|NA|NA
CASSLSQGSSYEQYF
TGTGCCAGCAGCTTAAGCCAGGGGAGTTCCTACGAGCAGTACTTC
>TRBJ1-1|TRBV4-1|NA|NA
CASSQQASRGNTEAFF
TGCGCCAGCAGCCAACAGGCCTCCCGGGGGAACACTGAAGCTTTCTTT
>TRBJ2-1|TRBV3-1/TRBV3-2|TRBD1|NA
CASSFDRENEQFF
TGTGCCAGCAGCTTCGACAGGGAAAATGAGCAGTTCTTC
>TRBJ2-6|TRBV6-2/TRBV6-3|NA|once
CASSWTSSGANVLTF
TGTGCCAGCAGTTGGACGAGCTCTGGGGCCAACGTCCTGACTTTC
>TRBJ1-6|TRBV19|NA|NA
CASSIRQNNSPLHF
TGTGCCAGTAGTATAAGACAGAATAATTCACCCCTCCACTTT
>TRBJ1-5|TRBV19|TRBD1|NA
CASSKGQGSNQPQHF
TGTGCCAGTAGCAAGGGACAGGGTAGCAATCAGCCCCAGCATTTT
>TRBJ2-5|TRBV19|NA|NA
CASKRQAEGETQYF
TGTGCCAGTAAAAGACAGGCCGAGGGAGAGACCCAGTACTTC
>TRBJ1-1|TRBV27|NA|NA
CASQIGGGVNTEAFF
TGTGCCAGCCAAATCGGAGGAGGGGTTAACACTGAAGCTTTCTTT
>TRBJ1-3|TRBV18|TRBD1|NA
CASSPSTGGSGNTIYF
TGTGCCAGCTCACCATCGACAGGGGGCTCTGGAAACACCATATATTTT
>TRBJ1-5|TRBV27|NA|NA
CASSLFTPDSNQPQHF
TGTGCCAGCAGTTTATTTACCCCCGATAGCAATCAGCCCCAGCATTTT
>TRBJ1-5|TRBV9|NA|NA
CASSVAVGVNQPQHF
TGTGCCAGCAGCGTAGCTGTAGGGGTCAATCAGCCCCAGCATTTT
>TRBJ1-1|TRBV19|NA|once
CASSTRPNTEAFF
TGTGCCAGTAGTACAAGGCCGAACACTGAAGCTTTCTTT
>TRBJ1-1|TRBV5-1|NA|once
CASSGTGLYTEAFF
TGCGCCAGCAGCGGTACAGGGCTGTACACTGAAGCTTTCTTT
>TRBJ2-3|TRBV2|NA|NA
CASSSFRNTQYF
TGTGCCAGCAGTTCCTTTCGAAATACGCAGTATTTT
>TRBJ1-2|TRBV6-2/TRBV6-3|NA|NA
CASSTGRNYGYTF
TGTGCCAGCAGTACCGGACGCAACTATGGCTACACCTTC
>TRBJ1-2|TRBV18|NA|NA
CASSTTSNYGYTF
TGTGCCAGCTCCACAACCTCTAACTATGGCTACACCTTC
>TRBJ1-2|TRBV6-2/TRBV6-3|NA|NA
CASSYGQGGYTF
TGTGCCAGCAGTTACGGGCAGGGCGGCTACACCTTC
>TRBJ2-1|TRBV27|TRBD1|once
CASGSGTASWNEQFF
TGTGCCAGCGGGTCCGGGACAGCTTCTTGGAATGAGCAGTTCTTC
>TRBJ1-2|TRBV27|NA|few
CASSTRQLVGRSNYGYTF
TGTGCCAGCAGTACCAGACAGCTTGTCGGACGGTCTAACTATGGCTACACCTTC
>TRBJ1-6|TRBV28|NA|NA
CASRGSRGRNTSPLHF
TGTGCCAGCCGAGGGTCACGGGGACGGAATACTTCACCCCTCCACTTT
>TRBJ1-1|TRBV5-6|NA|NA
CASSYMTAEAFF
TGTGCCAGCAGCTACATGACCGCTGAAGCTTTCTTT
>TRBJ2-7|TRBV5-4|TRBD2|NA
CASSPTSGGTYEQYF
TGTGCCAGCAGCCCCACTAGCGGGGGTACCTACGAGCAGTACTTC
>TRBJ2-5|TRBV18|NA|NA
CASSPLGGPETQYF
TGTGCCAGCTCACCACTCGGGGGCCCGGAGACCCAGTACTTC
>TRBJ2-2|TRBV3-1/TRBV3-2|TRBD2|NA
CASSQWSSGGTNTGELFF
TGTGCCAGCAGCCAATGGTCTAGCGGGGGCACGAACACCGGGGAGCTGTTTTTT
>TRBJ2-3|TRBV27|TRBD2|NA
CASNSGTWTDTQYF
TGTGCCAGCAACAGCGGGACCTGGACAGATACGCAGTATTTT
>TRBJ1-4|TRBV7-9|NA|NA
CASSFGADEKLFF
TGTGCCAGCAGCTTCGGGGCGGACGAAAAACTGTTTTTT
>TRBJ1-1|TRBV3-1/TRBV3-2|NA|NA
CASSQLAQNTEAFF
TGTGCCAGCAGCCAACTTGCGCAGAACACTGAAGCTTTCTTT
>TRBJ2-3|TRBV6-4|NA|NA
CASSDGGSTDTQYF
TGTGCCAGCAGTGACGGGGGCAGTACAGATACGCAGTATTTT
>TRBJ2-2|TRBV9|TRBD1|NA
CASSVQGGATGELFF
TGTGCCAGCAGCGTACAAGGGGGCGCAACCGGGGAGCTGTTTTTT
>TRBJ1-1|TRBV7-8|NA|once
CASSLAGNTEAFF
TGTGCCAGCAGCTTAGCCGGGAACACTGAAGCTTTCTTT
>TRBJ1-1|TRBV6-2/TRBV6-3|NA|NA
CASSYSSGDTEAFF
TGTGCCAGCAGTTACTCGAGCGGCGACACTGAAGCTTTCTTT
>TRBJ1-5|TRBV7-2|NA|NA
CASSLGSVQPQHF
TGTGCCAGCAGCTTAGGGTCGGTTCAGCCCCAGCATTTT
>TRBJ2-7|TRBV10-3|TRBD1|NA
CAISPGGIDEQYF
TGTGCCATCTCTCCAGGGGGCATCGACGAGCAGTACTTC